This passage covers 8 T cell receptor beta chains from one sample sequenced in a study of technical replicates of blood from a few donors. Profiled with immunoSEQ multiplex PCR; TCRdb holds only in-frame clones, not every one. The table lists about 75,000 clones, roughly 91% of them singletons. Sequencing was performed on T cells isolated from PBMCs. The receptors here all came from a human donor in good health. Some clones in this sample may be carry-over from other donors' samples.

CDR3 coding DNA: TGTGCCAGTAGTATTTTGACAGGGGGTGAAAGCGAGCAGTACTTC. Translation gives CASSILTGGESEQYF. This chain links TRBV19 with TRBJ2-7; 9 nucleotides align to TRBD1. After removal of 3 bases from V and 6 bases from J, the junction contained 9 bases not matched to a gene. Germline CDR1 reads LNHDA; CDR2 reads SQIVND (reference sequence). The CDR3 runs to 15 residues.

The chain employs TRBV2 and TRBJ1-3, with 11 bases fitting TRBD1. The CDR3 totals 15 residues. V lost 7 bases, J lost 3 bases, and 5 bases stayed unmatched. Looked up from germline, CDR1 is SNHLY and CDR2 is FYNNEI. The CDR3 spells CASTWTGGSGNTIYF. DNA for the CDR3: TGTGCCAGCACTTGGACAGGGGGCAGTGGAAACACCATATATTTT.

J is TRBJ2-3 and V is TRBV29-1, with 10 bases that match TRBD2. Trimming at V came to 3 bases and at J to 1 base, leaving 19 bases not matched to a gene. Germline V lookup: CDR1 SQVTM, CDR2 ANQGSEA. CDR3 length equals 20 residues. This CDR3 is CSVDRTLLLLAGTRTDTQYF. The CDR3 DNA sequence: TGCAGCGTTGATCGGACATTGCTTCTACTAGCGGGGACCCGCACAGATACGCAGTATTTT.

This chain uses TRBV5-4 with TRBJ2-3, with TRBD1 matching 8 bases. Per the germline V gene, CDR1 is SGHNT and CDR2 is YYREEE (reference sequence). The V and J ends lost 2 bases and 4 bases, in that order; junction bases with no gene match: 6. The CDR3 length is 15 residues. This CDR3 is CASSFRDRLSDTQYF. In DNA form, the CDR3 reads TGTGCCAGCAGCTTCCGGGACAGGCTATCAGATACGCAGTATTTT.

The chain recombines TRBV27 with TRBJ1-2, with D maybe TRBD1 (6 bases). Germline V lookup: CDR1 MNHEY, CDR2 SMNVEV (reference sequence). V lost 6 bases and J lost 5, with 10 bases in between. The CDR3 covers 12 residues. CDR3 sequence (DNA): TGTGCCAGCAGACAGGGAGAGTATGGCTACACCTTC. Translated: CASRQGEYGYTF.

This clone was seen only once. The chain uses TRBV5-1 and TRBJ2-5; TRBD2 matches at 10 bases. CDR1 and CDR2 from the germline V gene are SGHRS and YFSETQ. The CDR3 contains 16 residues. The ends lost 4 bases at V and 5 bases at J; junction bases unmatched: 11. In DNA form, the CDR3 reads TGCGCCAGCAGCCAAGGAGCGGGAGGGCCCGGGGAGACCCAGTACTTC. Its translation: CASSQGAGGPGETQYF. The complete variable domain, with remaining parts taken from reference TRBV5-1 and TRBJ2-5, reads KAGVTQTPRYLIKTRGQQVTLSCSPISGHRSVSWYQQTPGQGLQFLFEYFSETQRNKGNFPGRFSGRQFSNSRSEMNVSTLELGDSALYLCASSQGAGGPGETQYFGPGTRLLVL.

The chain combines TRBV9 with TRBJ2-5; TRBD2 is a possible D gene (6 bases). The V gene's germline CDR1 is SGDLS and CDR2 YYNGEE. Trimming removed 4 bases from V and 5 bases from J, with 15 bases in between. The CDR3 is 14 residues long. In DNA, the CDR3 is TGTGCCAGCAGCCCCGGCCCAGGAGGGGAGACCCAGTACTTC. Translation gives CASSPGPGGETQYF.

This clone came up a few times. The chain couples TRBV2 to TRBJ1-1, with TRBD1 as a possible D gene (6 bases). The ends were cut back, 6 bases at V and 7 bases at J, with 15 bases in the middle. The CDR3 spans 13 residues. The germline V gene encodes CDR1 SNHLY and CDR2 FYNNEI. The CDR3 bases are TGTGCCAGCAGACCCGACAGGAATCGTGAAGCTTTCTTT. This gives the protein CASRPDRNREAFF.